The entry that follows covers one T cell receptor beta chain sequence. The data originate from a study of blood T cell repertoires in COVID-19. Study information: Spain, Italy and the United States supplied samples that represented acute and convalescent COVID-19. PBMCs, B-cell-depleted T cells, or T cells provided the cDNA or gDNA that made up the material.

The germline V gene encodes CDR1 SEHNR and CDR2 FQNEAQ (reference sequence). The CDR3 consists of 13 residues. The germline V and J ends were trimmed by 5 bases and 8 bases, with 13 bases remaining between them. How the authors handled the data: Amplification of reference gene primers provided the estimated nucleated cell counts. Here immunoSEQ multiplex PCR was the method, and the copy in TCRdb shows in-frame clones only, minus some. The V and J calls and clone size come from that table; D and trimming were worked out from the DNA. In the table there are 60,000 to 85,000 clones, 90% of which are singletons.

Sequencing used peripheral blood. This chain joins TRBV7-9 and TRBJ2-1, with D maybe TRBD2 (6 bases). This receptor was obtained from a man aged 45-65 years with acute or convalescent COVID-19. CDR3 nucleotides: TGTGCCAGCAGCCTTGTCTCGGGGGATGAGCAGTTCTTC. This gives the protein CASSLVSGDEQFF.